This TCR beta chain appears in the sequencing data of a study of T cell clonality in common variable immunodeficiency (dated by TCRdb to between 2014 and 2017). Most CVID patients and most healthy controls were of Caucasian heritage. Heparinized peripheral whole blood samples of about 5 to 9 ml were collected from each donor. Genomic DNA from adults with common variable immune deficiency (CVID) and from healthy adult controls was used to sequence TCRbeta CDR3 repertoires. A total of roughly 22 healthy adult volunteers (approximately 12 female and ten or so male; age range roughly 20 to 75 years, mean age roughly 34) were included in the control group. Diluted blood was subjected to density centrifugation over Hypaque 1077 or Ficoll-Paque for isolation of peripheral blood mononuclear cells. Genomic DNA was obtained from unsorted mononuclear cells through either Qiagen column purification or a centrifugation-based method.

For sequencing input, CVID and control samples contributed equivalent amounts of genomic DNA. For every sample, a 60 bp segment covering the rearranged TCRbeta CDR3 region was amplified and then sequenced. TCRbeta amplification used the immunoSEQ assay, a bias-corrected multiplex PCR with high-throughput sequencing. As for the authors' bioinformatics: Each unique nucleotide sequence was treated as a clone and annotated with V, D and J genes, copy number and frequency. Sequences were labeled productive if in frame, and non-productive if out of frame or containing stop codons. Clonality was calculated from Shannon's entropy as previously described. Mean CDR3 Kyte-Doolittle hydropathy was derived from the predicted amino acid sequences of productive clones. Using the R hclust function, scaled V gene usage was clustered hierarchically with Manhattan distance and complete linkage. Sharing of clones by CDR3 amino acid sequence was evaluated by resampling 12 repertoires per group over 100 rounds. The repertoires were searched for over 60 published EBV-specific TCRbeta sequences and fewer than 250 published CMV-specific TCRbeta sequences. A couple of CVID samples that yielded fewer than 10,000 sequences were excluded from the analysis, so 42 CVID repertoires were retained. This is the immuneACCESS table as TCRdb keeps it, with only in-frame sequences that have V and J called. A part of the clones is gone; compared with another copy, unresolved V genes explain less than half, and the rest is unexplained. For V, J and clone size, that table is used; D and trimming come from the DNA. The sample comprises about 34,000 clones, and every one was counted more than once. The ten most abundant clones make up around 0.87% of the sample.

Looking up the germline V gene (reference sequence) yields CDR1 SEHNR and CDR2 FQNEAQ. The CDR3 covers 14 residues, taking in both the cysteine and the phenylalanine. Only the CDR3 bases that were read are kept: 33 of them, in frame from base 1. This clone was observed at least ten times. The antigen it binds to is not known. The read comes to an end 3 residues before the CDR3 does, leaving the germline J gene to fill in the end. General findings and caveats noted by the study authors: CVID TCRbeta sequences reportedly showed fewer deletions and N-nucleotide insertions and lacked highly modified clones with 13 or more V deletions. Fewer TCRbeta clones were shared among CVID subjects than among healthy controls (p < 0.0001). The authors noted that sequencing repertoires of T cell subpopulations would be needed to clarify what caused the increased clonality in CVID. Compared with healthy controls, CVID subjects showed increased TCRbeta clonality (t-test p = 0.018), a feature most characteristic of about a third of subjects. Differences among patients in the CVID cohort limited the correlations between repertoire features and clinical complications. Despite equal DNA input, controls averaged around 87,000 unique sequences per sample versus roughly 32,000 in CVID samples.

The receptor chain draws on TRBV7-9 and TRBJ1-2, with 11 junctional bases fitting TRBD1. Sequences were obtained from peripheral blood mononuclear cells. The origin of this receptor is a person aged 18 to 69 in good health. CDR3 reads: CASSHGQGARGYTF. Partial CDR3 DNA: TGTGCCAGCAGCCACGGACAGGGGGCGAGAGGC.